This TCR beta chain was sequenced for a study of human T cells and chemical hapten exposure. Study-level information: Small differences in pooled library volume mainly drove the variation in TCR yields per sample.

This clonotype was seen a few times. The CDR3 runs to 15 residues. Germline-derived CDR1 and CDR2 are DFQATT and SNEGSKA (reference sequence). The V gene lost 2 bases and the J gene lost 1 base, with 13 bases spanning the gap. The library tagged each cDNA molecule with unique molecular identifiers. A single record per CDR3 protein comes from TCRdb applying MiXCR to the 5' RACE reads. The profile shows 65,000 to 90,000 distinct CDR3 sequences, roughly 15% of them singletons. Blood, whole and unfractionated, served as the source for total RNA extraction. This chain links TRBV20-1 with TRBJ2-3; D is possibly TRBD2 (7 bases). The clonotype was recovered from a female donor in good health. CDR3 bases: TGCAGTGCTAGAAGGGGGGGCTTTGGCACAGATACGCAGTATTTT. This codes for CSARRGGFGTDTQYF.